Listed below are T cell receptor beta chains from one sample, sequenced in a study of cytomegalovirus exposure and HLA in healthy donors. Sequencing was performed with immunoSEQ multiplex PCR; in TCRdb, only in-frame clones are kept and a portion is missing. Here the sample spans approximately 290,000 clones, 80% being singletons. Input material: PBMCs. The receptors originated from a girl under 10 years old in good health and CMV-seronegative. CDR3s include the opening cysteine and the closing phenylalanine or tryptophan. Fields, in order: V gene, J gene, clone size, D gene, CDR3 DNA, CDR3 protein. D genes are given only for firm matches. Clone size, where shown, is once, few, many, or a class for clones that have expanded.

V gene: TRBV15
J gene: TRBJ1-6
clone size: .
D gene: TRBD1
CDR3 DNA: TGTGCCACCAGCAGAGACGCAGAAGGGACAGGGTACAGGCGGTATAATTCACCCCTCCACTTT
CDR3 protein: CATSRDAEGTGYRRYNSPLHF

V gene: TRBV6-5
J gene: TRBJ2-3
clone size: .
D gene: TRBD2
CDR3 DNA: TGTGCCAGCAGTTCCACTCCGGGACTAGGAGATACGCAGTATTTT
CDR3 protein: CASSSTPGLGDTQYF

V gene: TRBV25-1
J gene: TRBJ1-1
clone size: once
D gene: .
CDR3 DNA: TGTGCCAGCAGTGCCCCACCCCGAGGGGAAGCTTTCTTT
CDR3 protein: CASSAPPRGEAFF

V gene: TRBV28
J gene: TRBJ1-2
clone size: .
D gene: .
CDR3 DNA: TGTGCCAGCAGATGTCATCAGGGTTCCTTTTATGGCTACACCTTC
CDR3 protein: CASRCHQGSFYGYTF

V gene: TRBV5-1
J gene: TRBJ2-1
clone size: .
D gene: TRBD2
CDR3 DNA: TGCGCCAGCAGCTTGAGGGGCGGGGGGTCCTACAATGAGCAGTTCTTC
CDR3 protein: CASSLRGGGSYNEQFF

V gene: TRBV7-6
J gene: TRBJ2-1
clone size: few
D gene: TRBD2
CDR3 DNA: TGTGCCAGCAGCTTAGTTGGGTCTAGCGGGATCGGGCACAATGAGCAGTTCTTC
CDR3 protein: CASSLVGSSGIGHNEQFF

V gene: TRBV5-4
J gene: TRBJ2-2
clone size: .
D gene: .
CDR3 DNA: TGTGCCAGCAGCTTTACTACAGGGAACACCGGGGAGCTGTTTTTT
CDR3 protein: CASSFTTGNTGELFF

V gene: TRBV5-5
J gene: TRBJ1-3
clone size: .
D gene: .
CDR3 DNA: TGTGCCAGCAGCCCGCCCGGTGGAAACACCATATATTTT
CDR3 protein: CASSPPGGNTIYF

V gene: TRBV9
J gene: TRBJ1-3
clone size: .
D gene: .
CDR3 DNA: TGTGCCAGCAGCGCCCGGGTCTACTCTGGAAACACCATATATTTT
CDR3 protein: CASSARVYSGNTIYF

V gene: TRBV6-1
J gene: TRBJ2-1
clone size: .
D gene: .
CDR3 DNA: TGTGCCAGCAGTGGACTGATAAATGAGCAGTTCTTC
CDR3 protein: CASSGLINEQFF

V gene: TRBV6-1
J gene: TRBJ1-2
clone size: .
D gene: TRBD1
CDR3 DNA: TGTGCCAGCAGTGAAGTTCCCCGGGTATACGACAGGGGTGACTACACCTTC
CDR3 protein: CASSEVPRVYDRGDYTF

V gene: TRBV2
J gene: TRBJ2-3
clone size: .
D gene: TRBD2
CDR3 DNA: TGTGCCAGCAGCAGGAGATTAGCGGGGGGAACAGATACGCAGTATTTT
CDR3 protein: CASSRRLAGGTDTQYF

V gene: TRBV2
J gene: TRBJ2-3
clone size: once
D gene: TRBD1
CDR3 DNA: TGTGCCAGCAAACTAGACAGGGGCTGGGGGACAGATACGCAGTATTTT
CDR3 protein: CASKLDRGWGTDTQYF

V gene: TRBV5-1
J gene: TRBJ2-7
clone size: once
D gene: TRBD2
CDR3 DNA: TGCGCCAGCAGCACAGAGCTAGCGGGAGGACCCTACGAGCAGTACTTC
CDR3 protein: CASSTELAGGPYEQYF

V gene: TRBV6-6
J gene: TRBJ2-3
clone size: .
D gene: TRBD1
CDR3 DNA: TGTGCCAGCAGTCTCCGGGACAGGGCCACAGATACGCAGTATTTT
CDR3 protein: CASSLRDRATDTQYF

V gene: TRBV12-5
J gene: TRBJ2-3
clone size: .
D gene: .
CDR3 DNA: TGTGCTAGTGGTTTGGACCCGGGGTTCATAGATACGCAGTATTTT
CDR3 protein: CASGLDPGFIDTQYF

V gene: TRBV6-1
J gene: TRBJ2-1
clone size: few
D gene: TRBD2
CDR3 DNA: TGTGCCAGCAGTGAACAAACTAGCGGGGGCAATGAGCAGTTCTTC
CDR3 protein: CASSEQTSGGNEQFF

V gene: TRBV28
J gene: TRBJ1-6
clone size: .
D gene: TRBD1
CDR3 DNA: TGTGCCAGCAGTCACCTTCAGGGGGTTTCACCCCTCCACTTT
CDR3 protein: CASSHLQGVSPLHF

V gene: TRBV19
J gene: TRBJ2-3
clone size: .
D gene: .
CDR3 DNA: TGTGCCAGTAGTGTATACGTGTCTGCGGGAGATACGCAGTATTTT
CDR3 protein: CASSVYVSAGDTQYF

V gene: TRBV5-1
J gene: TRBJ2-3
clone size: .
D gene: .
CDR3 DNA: TGCGCCAGCAGCTCGGACAGCCCCACAGATACGCAGTATTTT
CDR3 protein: CASSSDSPTDTQYF

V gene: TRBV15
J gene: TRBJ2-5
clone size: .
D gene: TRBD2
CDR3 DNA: TGTGCCACCAGCAGAGATAGGACTAGCGGACAAGAGACCCAGTACTTC
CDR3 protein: CATSRDRTSGQETQYF

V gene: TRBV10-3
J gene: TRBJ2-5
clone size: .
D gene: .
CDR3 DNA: TGTGCCATCGGCAGGCAAGAGACCCAGTACTTC
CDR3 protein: CAIGRQETQYF

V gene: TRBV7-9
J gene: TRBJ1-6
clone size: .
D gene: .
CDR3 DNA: TGTGCCAGCAGCTTAAGGGGTGGTTCACCCCTCCACTTT
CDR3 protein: CASSLRGGSPLHF

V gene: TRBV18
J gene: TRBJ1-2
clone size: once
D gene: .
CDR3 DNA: TGTGCCAGCTCACCATCAGGGAAAATAAATGGCTACACCTTC
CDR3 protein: CASSPSGKINGYTF

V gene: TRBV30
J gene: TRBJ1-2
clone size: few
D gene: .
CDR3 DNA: TGTGCCTGGATCGGACAGTCCCTCCCCTTTCCAGGCTACACCTTC
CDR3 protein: CAWIGQSLPFPGYTF

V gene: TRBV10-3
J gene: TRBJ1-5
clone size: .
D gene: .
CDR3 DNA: TGTGCCACCAGACAGCCCGATCAGCCCCAGCATTTT
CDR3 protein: CATRQPDQPQHF

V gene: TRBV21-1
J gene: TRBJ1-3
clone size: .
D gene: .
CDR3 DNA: TGTGCCAGCAGCAAAGCGTGCCAGTTAACTGGAAACACCATATATTTT
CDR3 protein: CASSKACQLTGNTIYF

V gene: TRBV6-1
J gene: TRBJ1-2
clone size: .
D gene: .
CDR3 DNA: TGTGCCAGCGAGGTTAACGACTATGGCTACACCTTC
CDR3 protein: CASEVNDYGYTF

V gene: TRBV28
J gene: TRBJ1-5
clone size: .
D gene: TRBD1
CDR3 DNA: TGTGCCAGCAGACATCCGACAGGGGAACGTCGTCAGCCCCAGCATTTT
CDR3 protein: CASRHPTGERRQPQHF

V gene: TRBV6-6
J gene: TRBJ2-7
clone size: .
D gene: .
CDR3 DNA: TGTGCCAGCAGTTACTTACAAACAGGGTACGAGCAGTACTTC
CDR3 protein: CASSYLQTGYEQYF

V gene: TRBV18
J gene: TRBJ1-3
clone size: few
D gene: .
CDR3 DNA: TGTGCCAGCTCAAATGGCTGGTCTGGAAACACCATATATTTT
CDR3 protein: CASSNGWSGNTIYF

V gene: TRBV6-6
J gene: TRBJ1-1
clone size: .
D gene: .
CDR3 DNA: TGTGCCAGCCAGGGACTCCTGAGCACTGAAGCTTTCTTT
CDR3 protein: CASQGLLSTEAFF

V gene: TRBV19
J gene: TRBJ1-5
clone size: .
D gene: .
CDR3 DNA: TGTGCCAGTAGTATTCAGGCAGGGGCGAATCAGCCCCAGCATTTT
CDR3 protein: CASSIQAGANQPQHF

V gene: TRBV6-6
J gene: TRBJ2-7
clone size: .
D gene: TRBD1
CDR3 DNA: TGTGCCAGTAGTCTTCCGGGACAGATAGGCTACGAGCAGTACTTC
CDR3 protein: CASSLPGQIGYEQYF

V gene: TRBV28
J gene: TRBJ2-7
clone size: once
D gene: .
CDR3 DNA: TGTGCCAGCAGTTTAGTTCCAGGTCTCGCCTACGAGCAGTACTTC
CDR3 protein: CASSLVPGLAYEQYF

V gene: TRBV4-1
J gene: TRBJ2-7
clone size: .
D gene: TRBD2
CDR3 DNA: TGCGCCAGCAGCCAAGAGGCAGCGGGGGAGACCTACGAGCAGTACTTC
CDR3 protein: CASSQEAAGETYEQYF

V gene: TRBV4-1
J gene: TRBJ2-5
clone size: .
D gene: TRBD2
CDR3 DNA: TGCGCCAGCAGCCAGTTAGCGGGGGGGCCTCTGAATCAGGAGACCCAGTACTTC
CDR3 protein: CASSQLAGGPLNQETQYF

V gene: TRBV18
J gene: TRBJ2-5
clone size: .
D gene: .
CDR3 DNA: TGTGCCAGCTCACCATTCGATCGGGAGACCCAGTACTTC
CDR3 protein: CASSPFDRETQYF

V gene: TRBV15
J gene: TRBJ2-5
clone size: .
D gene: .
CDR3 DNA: TGTGCCACCAGCACCGATAGCCAACCATGGGAGACCCAGTACTTC
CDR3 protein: CATSTDSQPWETQYF

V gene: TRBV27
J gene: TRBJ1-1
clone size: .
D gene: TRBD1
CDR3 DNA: TGTGCCAGCACCCGTACGACAGGGTTTCTTAACACTGAAGCTTTCTTT
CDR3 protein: CASTRTTGFLNTEAFF

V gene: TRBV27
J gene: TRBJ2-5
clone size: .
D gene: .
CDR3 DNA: TGTGCCAGCAGTTTAGGGGAGTGGGAGACCCAGTACTTC
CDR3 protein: CASSLGEWETQYF

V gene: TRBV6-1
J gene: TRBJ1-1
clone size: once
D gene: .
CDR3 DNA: TGTGCCATTTTAAAGGGGGTAACTGAAGCTTTCTTT
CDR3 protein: CAILKGVTEAFF

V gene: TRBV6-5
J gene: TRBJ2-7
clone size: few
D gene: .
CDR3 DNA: TGTGCCAGCAGTTTAGGCGGGGACTCCTACGAGCAGTACTTC
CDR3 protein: CASSLGGDSYEQYF

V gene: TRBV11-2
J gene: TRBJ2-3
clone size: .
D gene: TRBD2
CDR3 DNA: TGTGCCAGCAGCTTAGTCCCTGCGGGGGTCAGCACAGATACGCAGTATTTT
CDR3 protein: CASSLVPAGVSTDTQYF

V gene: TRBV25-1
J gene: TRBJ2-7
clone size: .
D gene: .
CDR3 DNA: TGTGCCAGCAGCCCGCGTGAGGGGGCCTACGAGCAGTACTTC
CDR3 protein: CASSPREGAYEQYF

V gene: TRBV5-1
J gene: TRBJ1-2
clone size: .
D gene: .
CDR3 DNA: TGCGCCAGCAGCGCATCCCGGGAGTTATATGGCTACACCTTC
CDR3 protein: CASSASRELYGYTF

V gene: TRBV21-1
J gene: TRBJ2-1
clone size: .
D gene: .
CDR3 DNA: TGTGCCAGCAGCACATCATTAGCGACCGACAGGGCGAGCTCCTACAATGAGCAGTTCTTC
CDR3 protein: CASSTSLATDRASSYNEQFF

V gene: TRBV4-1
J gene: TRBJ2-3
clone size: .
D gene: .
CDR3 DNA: TGCGCCAGCAGCCAAGGGCAACCGAGCACAGATACGCAGTATTTT
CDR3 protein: CASSQGQPSTDTQYF

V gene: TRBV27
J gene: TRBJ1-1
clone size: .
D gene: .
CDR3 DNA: TGTGCCAGCAGTGGGGGGACTGAAGCTTTCTTT
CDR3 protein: CASSGGTEAFF

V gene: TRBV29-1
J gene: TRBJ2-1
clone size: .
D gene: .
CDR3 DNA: TGCAGCGTTGTCCAGCGGAGGGGCTCCTACAATGAGCAGTTCTTC
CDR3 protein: CSVVQRRGSYNEQFF

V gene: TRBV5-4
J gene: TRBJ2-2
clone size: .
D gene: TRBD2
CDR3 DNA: TGTGCCAGCAGCCTCCAGCGGGGGGTGGGCGGGGAGCTGTTTTTT
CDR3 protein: CASSLQRGVGGELFF

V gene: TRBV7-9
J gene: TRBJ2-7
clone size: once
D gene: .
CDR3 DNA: TGTGCCAGCAGGGGACTCAGCTCCTACGAGCAGTACTTC
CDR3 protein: CASRGLSSYEQYF

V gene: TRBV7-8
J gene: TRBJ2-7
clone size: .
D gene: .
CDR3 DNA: TGTGCCAGCAGCTCTCGGGACACCCGCTCCTACGAGCAGTACTTC
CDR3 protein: CASSSRDTRSYEQYF